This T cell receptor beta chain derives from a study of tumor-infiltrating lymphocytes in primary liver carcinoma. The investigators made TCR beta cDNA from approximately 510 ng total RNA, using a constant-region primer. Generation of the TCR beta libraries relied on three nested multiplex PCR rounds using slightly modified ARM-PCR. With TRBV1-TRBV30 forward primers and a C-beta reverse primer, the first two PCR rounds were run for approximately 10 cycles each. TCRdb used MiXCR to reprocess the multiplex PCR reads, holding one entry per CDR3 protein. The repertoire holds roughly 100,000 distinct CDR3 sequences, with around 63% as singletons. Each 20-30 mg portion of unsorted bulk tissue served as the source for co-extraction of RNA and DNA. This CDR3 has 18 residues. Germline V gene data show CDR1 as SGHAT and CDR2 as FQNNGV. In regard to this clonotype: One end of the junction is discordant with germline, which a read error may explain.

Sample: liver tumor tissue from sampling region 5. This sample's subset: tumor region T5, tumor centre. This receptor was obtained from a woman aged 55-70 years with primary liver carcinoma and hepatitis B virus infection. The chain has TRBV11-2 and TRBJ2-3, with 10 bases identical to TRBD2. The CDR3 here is CTSSPWGTAGGGTDTHYF. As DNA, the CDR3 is TGTACCAGCAGCCCGTGGGGAACAGCGGGAGGGGGCACAGATACACATTATTTT.